This T cell receptor (beta chain) was captured by sequencing in a study of T cell responses to AZD1222 COVID-19 vaccine. Study findings and constraints: Dominant at 160-218 and 743-854, vaccine-associated CD4 TCRs also spanned spike. Sampling that yielded the repertoires occurred only after the peak T cell response.

Germline V gives CDR1 SGHTA, CDR2 FQGNSA. CDR3 size: 15 residues. V trimming: 3 bases; J trimming: 2 bases; junction bases outside the gene matches: 4. Sequencing was performed with immunoSEQ multiplex PCR; in TCRdb, only in-frame clones are kept and a portion is missing. The sample comprises more than 60,000 clones, 87% of which are singletons, and approximately 15% rests with the top ten. This clone came up a few times. Its specificity is unknown. This receptor was taken from an adult in good health. The J gene is TRBJ1-5, the V gene TRBV7-2, with TRBD1 matching over 7 bases. The source material was peripheral blood, sampled on day 0 of AZD1222 vaccination. The CDR3 nucleotides read TGTGCCAGCAGCTTGGAGGGGACAGGCAATCAGCCCCAGCATTTT. As protein: CASSLEGTGNQPQHF.